The 19 T cell receptor beta chains presented below share a single source sample, sequenced in a study of blood T cells in healthy people across ages. A second PCR of about 7 to 12 cycles used a sample-barcoded 5' primer and a J-beta primer mix. TCRdb re-derived calls from the 5' RACE reads in MiXCR, one entry per CDR3 protein. The sample holds around 850,000 distinct CDR3 sequences, under 40% seen once. Source material: blood. The receptors were gathered from a man aged 18 to 29 in good health.

Turning to this clonotype: Since a much larger clone is just one base distant, this may be a read error. The chain links TRBV6-5 to TRBJ2-3, with D hard to call. The CDR3 length is 12 residues. The V gene's germline CDR1 is MNHEY and CDR2 SVGAGI. CDR3 region: CAGSQRLDTQYF. The CDR3 nucleotides are TGTGCCGGCAGTCAACGTTTAGATACGCAGTATTTT.

CDR3 loop: CASSLEFSGSNEETQYF. As DNA, the CDR3 is TGTGCCAGCAGCTTGGAATTTAGCGGGTCAAATGAGGAGACCCAGTACTTC. The chain couples TRBV5-6 to TRBJ2-4; 7 positions match TRBD2. The closer fit of TRBJ2-5 to the DNA end suggests the J call may be wrong. The CDR3 runs to 17 residues. Germline CDR1 is SGHDT and CDR2 is YYEEEE.

A few counts support this clonotype. The V call is TRBV10-3, the J call TRBJ1-1, with unresolved D. Germline V gene lookup returns CDR1 ENHRY and CDR2 SYGVKD. The CDR3 is 11 amino acids. The V gene lost 6 bases and the J gene lost 2 bases, with 4 bases spanning the gap. CDR3 bases: TGTGCCATCAGCGGTAACACTGAAGCTTTCTTT. This encodes CAISGNTEAFF.

This clonotype came up a few times. The V gene is TRBV28, the J gene TRBJ2-5; the match to TRBD2 covers 14 bases. V was clipped by 6 bases and J by 3 bases; unmatched bases: 12. The V gene's germline CDR1 is MDHEN and CDR2 SYDVKM. CDR3 length: 18 residues. CDR3 bases: TGTGCCAGCAGCCTAGCCGGGACTAGCGGGGGTGCAAAAGAGACCCAGTACTTC. Protein: CASSLAGTSGGAKETQYF.

This clonotype is a singleton in its sample. The CDR3: CASSVGDSLSNYGYTEAFF. The CDR3 DNA sequence: TGTGCCAGCAGCGTAGGAGATAGCCTTAGTAACTATGGCTACACTGAAGCTTTCTTT. The gene calls are TRBV9 and TRBJ1-1; D ambiguous. This CDR3 has 19 amino acids. V gave up 0 bases and J gave up 3 bases, with 24 bases separating them. Germline loops: CDR1 SGDLS, CDR2 YYNGEE.

This chain links TRBV20-1 with TRBJ2-1, with TRBD2 as a possible D gene (6 bases). TRBJ2-7 explains the end of the DNA better; the J call may be wrong. This CDR3 comprises 14 residues. From germline, CDR1 is DFQATT and CDR2 SNEGSKA (reference sequence). CDR3 region: CSALTSSAYNEQYF. CDR3 DNA sequence: TGCAGTGCGTTAACCTCTAGCGCCTACAATGAGCAGTACTTC.

The sample holds many counts of this clonotype. The chain joins TRBV12-3 or TRBV12-4 to TRBJ1-4, with 12 bases matching TRBD1. The CDR3 has 14 amino acids. V was pared by 6 bases and J by 8 bases, with 4 bases of the junction left unmatched. The CDR3 DNA follows: TGTGCCAGCAGGGGACAGGGGGCGGGGGAAAAACTGTTTTTT. Amino acid sequence: CASRGQGAGEKLFF.

This clonotype has a count of ten or more. This chain connects TRBV6-5 to TRBJ2-5, with 7 bases fitting TRBD1. V was pared by 6 bases and J by 0 bases, with 7 bases of the junction left unmatched. The germline gives CDR1 MNHEY, CDR2 SVGAGI. The CDR3 extends over 15 amino acids. Written as DNA, the CDR3 is TGTGCCAGCAGCCACGACAGGGAGTACCAAGAGACCCAGTACTTC. It codes for CASSHDREYQETQYF.

Notes on this clonotype: A much larger clone sits a single nucleotide away, making a read error possible. The J gene is TRBJ1-2, the V gene TRBV20-1; D unresolved. This CDR3 has 14 residues. Germline assignment: CDR1 DFQATT and CDR2 SNEGSKA (reference sequence). The CDR3 sequence is CSAPSGPFNDGYTF. The CDR3 DNA reads as TGCAGTGCTCCCAGTGGACCTTTTAACGATGGCTACACCTTC.

The V and J genes are TRBV12-3 or TRBV12-4 and TRBJ2-2; TRBD1 aligns across 9 bases. With V trimmed by 5 bases and J by 1 base, 5 bases remained unmatched. This CDR3 is built from 16 residues. CDR3 in amino acids: CASSDGQGLNTGELFF. The CDR3 region has the DNA TGTGCCAGCAGTGATGGACAGGGGCTGAACACCGGGGAGCTGTTTTTT.

Details on this clonotype: One junction end does not reproduce the germline sequence, and a read error may be involved. The chain employs TRBV12-3 or TRBV12-4 and TRBJ2-4; D is possibly TRBD2 (6 bases). The CDR3 is 14 amino acids. The CDR3 region has the DNA TGTGTCAGCAGACCATATGGGGGGTACAATGAGCAGTACTTC. It encodes CVSRPYGGYNEQYF.

Note on this clonotype: A much larger clone lies one base from this, so it may be a read error. The chain carries TRBV12-3 or TRBV12-4 and TRBJ2-5; a possible D gene is TRBD2 (5 bases). TRBJ2-7 matches the DNA end more closely, so the J call is doubtful. The CDR3 consists of 12 residues. CDR3 bases: TGTGCCAACAGTTCTCCGGCGGGCGAGCAGTACTTC. Translated, it gives CANSSPAGEQYF.

This clonotype was seen more than once but under ten times. A junction boundary mismatches the germline segment, possibly from a read error. J is TRBJ1-2 and V is TRBV11-1; D is ambiguous. The germline V gene encodes CDR1 SGHAT and CDR2 FQDESV (reference sequence). CDR3 length: 12 residues. The CDR3, as DNA: TGTGCCAGCAGTGACGGGAACTATGGCCACACCTTC. Its translation is CASSDGNYGHTF.

The genes are TRBV15 and TRBJ1-1; D is uncertain. From germline, CDR1 is LNHNV and CDR2 YYDKDF (reference sequence). The CDR3 has 14 residues. V was clipped by 0 bases and J by 1 base, with 6 bases between them. The CDR3 sequence: CATSRDLENTEAFF. The CDR3 coding sequence is TGTGCCACCAGCAGAGACCTAGAGAACACTGAAGCTTTCTTT.

In its sample, this clonotype was seen many times. This rearrangement joins TRBV12-3 or TRBV12-4 to TRBJ1-2, with TRBD1 matching over 11 bases. The ends lost 7 bases at V and 5 bases at J; junction bases unmatched: 6. This CDR3 spans 14 amino acids. The CDR3 DNA follows: TGTGCCAGCACCAGGGGACAGGGGGGTTATGGCTACACCTTC. Translation gives CASTRGQGGYGYTF.

This clonotype was seen only a few times. The chain links TRBV4-3 to TRBJ1-2; 7 bases line up with TRBD1. There are 16 residues in the CDR3. Germline CDR1 LGHNA, CDR2 YSLEER. The trim removed 1 base at V and 2 bases at J, leaving 7 bases unmatched. The CDR3 spells CASSQAAQGVNYGYTF. In DNA form, the CDR3 reads TGCGCCAGCAGCCAAGCGGCTCAGGGGGTAAACTATGGCTACACCTTC.

Concerning this clonotype: At one of its ends the junction is not consistent with the germline gene, which may arise from a read error. J is TRBJ1-4 and V is TRBV12-3 or TRBV12-4; D remains unclear. The CDR3 extends over 13 amino acids. CDR3 nucleotides: TGTGTCAGCTGCTTAGGACGGGAAGAAAGACTGTTTTTT. This gives the protein CVSCLGREERLFF.

As to this clonotype: One junction end disagrees with the germline gene, perhaps due to a read error. The chain carries TRBV20-1 and TRBJ2-7, with D perhaps TRBD1 (6 bases). In germline, CDR1 is DFQATT, CDR2 SNEGSKA (reference sequence). This CDR3 has 13 amino acids. CDR3 coding DNA: TGCAGTGCAAGGGACAAAAACCCCTACGAGAAGTACTTC. It encodes CSARDKNPYEKYF.

This clonotype was recorded only once. Germline is not matched at one junction end, which may reflect a read error. The chain has TRBV7-2 and TRBJ2-1; 11 bases align to TRBD2. The CDR3 loop spans 15 amino acids. Germline V lookup: CDR1 SGHTA, CDR2 FQGNSA. CDR3 sequence: CAGSLASGGHNEQFF. The CDR3 DNA follows: TGTGCCGGCAGCTTAGCTAGCGGGGGGCACAATGAGCAGTTCTTC.